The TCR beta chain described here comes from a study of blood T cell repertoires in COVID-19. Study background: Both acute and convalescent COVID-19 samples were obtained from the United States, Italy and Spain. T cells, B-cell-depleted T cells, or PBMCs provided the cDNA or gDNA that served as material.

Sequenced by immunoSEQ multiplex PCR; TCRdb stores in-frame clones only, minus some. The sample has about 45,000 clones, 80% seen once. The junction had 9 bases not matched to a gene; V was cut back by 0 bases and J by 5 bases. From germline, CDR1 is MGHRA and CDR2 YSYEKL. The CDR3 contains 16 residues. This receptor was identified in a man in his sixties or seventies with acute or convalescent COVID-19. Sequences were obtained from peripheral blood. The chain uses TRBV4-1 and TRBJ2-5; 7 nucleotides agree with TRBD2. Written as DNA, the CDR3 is TGCGCCAGCAGCCAAGAAATCGGGGGGTCGGGTGAGACCCAGTACTTC. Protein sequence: CASSQEIGGSGETQYF.